This is a list of T cell receptor beta chains from one sample in a study of blood T cell repertoires in COVID-19. The data were produced by immunoSEQ multiplex PCR, yet TCRdb's version contains in-frame clones alone and is incomplete. The table shows 200,000 to 250,000 clones, with approximately 86% occurring only once. Sequenced sample: PBMCs or T cells enriched from blood (not recorded which). These receptors were taken from a man in his late teens or twenties with acute COVID-19. The CDR3 runs from the conserved cysteine through the conserved F or W. The D gene is left open where the match is weak. Only part of the rows carry a size: once, few, many, or a class if the clone is expanded.

-	-	TRBV12-5	TRBJ1-1	CASGLVVVGQRKHNTEAFF	TGTGCTAGTGGTTTGGTAGTAGTCGGACAGCGGAAACACAACACTGAAGCTTTCTTT
-	TRBD1	TRBV7-9	TRBJ1-2	CASSLAGTDYGYTF	TGTGCCAGCAGCTTGGCCGGGACAGACTATGGCTACACCTTC
-	TRBD1	TRBV30	TRBJ2-3	CALDRSTDTQYF	TGTGCCTTGGACAGGAGCACAGATACGCAGTATTTT
once	TRBD1	TRBV7-2	TRBJ2-3	CARLLRGPFCSDTQYF	TGTGCCAGACTACTCAGGGGGCCATTTTGTTCGGATACGCAGTATTTT
-	-	TRBV4-2	TRBJ2-2	CASSQEGGSGTGELFF	TGTGCCAGCAGCCAAGAAGGAGGCTCCGGCACCGGGGAGCTGTTTTTT
-	TRBD2	TRBV11-2	TRBJ2-7	CASTSDPGLAFEQYF	TGTGCCAGCACCTCGGACCCGGGACTAGCGTTCGAGCAGTACTTC
-	TRBD1	TRBV5-5	TRBJ1-6	CASSWGDRNSPLHF	TGTGCCAGCAGCTGGGGGGACAGGAATTCACCCCTCCACTTT
-	TRBD1	TRBV2	TRBJ1-5	CASTGGFSNQPQHF	TGTGCCAGCACAGGGGGCTTTAGCAATCAGCCCCAGCATTTT
-	TRBD2	TRBV11-3	TRBJ2-2	CASSSPRAGDGTGELFF	TGTGCCAGCAGCTCCCCTCGGGCGGGAGATGGGACCGGGGAGCTGTTTTTT
-	TRBD1	TRBV25-1	TRBJ1-3	CASSYGQGNSGNTIYF	TGTGCCAGCAGTTACGGACAGGGGAACTCTGGAAACACCATATATTTT
-	-	TRBV10-1	TRBJ2-7	CASSEEGGLYEQYF	TGCGCCAGCAGTGAGGAGGGGGGGCTATACGAGCAGTACTTC
-	TRBD2	TRBV7-8	TRBJ2-7	CASSSSGTSYEQYF	TGTGCCAGCAGTTCTAGCGGGACCTCCTACGAGCAGTACTTC
-	-	TRBV30	TRBJ1-1	CAWTIMRAEAFF	TGTGCCTGGACCATCATGCGGGCTGAAGCTTTCTTT
-	-	TRBV11-2	TRBJ1-3	CASSLLIHPGNTIYF	TGTGCCAGCAGCTTATTGATACATCCTGGAAACACCATATATTTT
many	-	TRBV6-5	TRBJ2-7	CASGTHSYEQYF	TGTGCCAGCGGGACTCATTCTTACGAGCAGTACTTC
-	TRBD2	TRBV28	TRBJ2-4	CASSLGLGPAKNIQYF	TGTGCCAGCAGTTTGGGACTAGGGCCGGCCAAAAACATTCAGTACTTC
-	-	TRBV5-1	TRBJ1-5	CASSFFPGDRQPQHF	TGCGCCAGCAGCTTCTTTCCGGGGGACCGTCAGCCCCAGCATTTT
-	-	TRBV28	TRBJ1-5	CASRRQYNQPQHF	TGTGCCAGCCGTAGACAGTACAATCAGCCCCAGCATTTT
-	TRBD2	TRBV4-3	TRBJ2-1	CASSQEGTSLSYNEQFF	TGCGCCAGCAGCCAAGAGGGGACTAGCCTATCCTACAATGAGCAGTTCTTC
-	-	TRBV19	TRBJ2-3	CASSMARGTDTQYF	TGTGCCAGTAGTATGGCCAGGGGAACAGATACGCAGTATTTT